The T cell receptor (beta chain) under discussion was sequenced for a study of T-cell reconstitution after alpha-beta-depleted transplantation in children. Unique molecular identifiers were incorporated during preparation of the TCRbeta library. TCRdb ran MiXCR on the PCR reads and lists one entry per CDR3 protein. This table holds a few hundred thousand distinct CDR3 sequences, approximately 16% found once. Trimming shortened V by 0 bases and J by 8 bases, and 14 bases separated the two germline ends. The CDR3 is made up of 14 amino acids. Germline V gene data show CDR1 as SGDLS and CDR2 as YYNGEE. The sequence came from a human donor who donated a stem cell graft to a child with acute lymphoblastic leukemia. The chain carries TRBV9 and TRBJ1-2; D unclear. The sequences come from PBMCs from the stem cell graft donor, collected from the stem cell graft. The CDR3: CASSVVASPRGYTF. CDR3 DNA sequence: TGTGCCAGCAGCGTAGTTGCCTCGCCGAGAGGCTACACCTTC.